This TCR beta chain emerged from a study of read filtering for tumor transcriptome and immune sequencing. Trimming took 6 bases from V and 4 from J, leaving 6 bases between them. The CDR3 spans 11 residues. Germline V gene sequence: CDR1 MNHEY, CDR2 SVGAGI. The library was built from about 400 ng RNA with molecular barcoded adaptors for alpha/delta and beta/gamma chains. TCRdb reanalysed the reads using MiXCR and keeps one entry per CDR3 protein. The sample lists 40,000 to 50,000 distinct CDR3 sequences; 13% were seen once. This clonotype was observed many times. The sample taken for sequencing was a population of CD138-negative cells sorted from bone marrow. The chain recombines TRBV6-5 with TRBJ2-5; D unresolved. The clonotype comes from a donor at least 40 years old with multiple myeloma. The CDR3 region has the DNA TGTGCCAGCAGAAATGGAGAGACCCAGTACTTC. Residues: CASRNGETQYF.